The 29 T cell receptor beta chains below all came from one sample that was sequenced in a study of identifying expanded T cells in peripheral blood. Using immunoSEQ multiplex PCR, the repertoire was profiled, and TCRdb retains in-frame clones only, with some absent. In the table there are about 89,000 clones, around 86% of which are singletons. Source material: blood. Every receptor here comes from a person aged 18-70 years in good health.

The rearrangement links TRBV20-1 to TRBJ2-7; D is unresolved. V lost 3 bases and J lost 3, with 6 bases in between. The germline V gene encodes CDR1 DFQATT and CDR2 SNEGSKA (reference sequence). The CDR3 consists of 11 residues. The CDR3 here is CSASNSYEQYF. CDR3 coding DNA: TGCAGTGCTAGTAATAGCTACGAGCAGTACTTC.

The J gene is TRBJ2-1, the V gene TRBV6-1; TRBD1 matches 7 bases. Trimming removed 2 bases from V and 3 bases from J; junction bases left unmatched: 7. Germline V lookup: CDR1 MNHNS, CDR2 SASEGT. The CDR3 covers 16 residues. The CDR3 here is CASSEQGTVNYNEQFF. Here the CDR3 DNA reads TGTGCCAGCAGTGAACAAGGGACAGTGAACTACAATGAGCAGTTCTTC.

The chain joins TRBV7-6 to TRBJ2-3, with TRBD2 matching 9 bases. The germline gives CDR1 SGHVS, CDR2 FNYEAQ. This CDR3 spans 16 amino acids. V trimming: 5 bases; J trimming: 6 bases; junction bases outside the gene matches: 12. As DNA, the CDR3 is TGTGCCAGCAGCCCTTCTGAGGCGGGGGGGCCCGATACGCAGTATTTT. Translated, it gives CASSPSEAGGPDTQYF.

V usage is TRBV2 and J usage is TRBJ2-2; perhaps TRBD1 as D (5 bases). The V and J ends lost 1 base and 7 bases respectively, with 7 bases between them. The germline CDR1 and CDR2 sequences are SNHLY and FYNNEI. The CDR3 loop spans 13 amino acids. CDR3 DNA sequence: TGTGCCAGCAGTGAAGTAAGGGGCGGGGAGCTGTTTTTT. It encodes CASSEVRGGELFF.

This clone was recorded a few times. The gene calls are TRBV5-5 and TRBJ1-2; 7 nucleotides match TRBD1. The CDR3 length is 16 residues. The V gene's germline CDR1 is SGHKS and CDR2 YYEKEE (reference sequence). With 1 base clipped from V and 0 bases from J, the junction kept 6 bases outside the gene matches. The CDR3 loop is CASSLFAGGTNYGYTF. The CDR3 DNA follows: TGTGCCAGCAGCTTGTTTGCAGGGGGGACTAACTATGGCTACACCTTC.

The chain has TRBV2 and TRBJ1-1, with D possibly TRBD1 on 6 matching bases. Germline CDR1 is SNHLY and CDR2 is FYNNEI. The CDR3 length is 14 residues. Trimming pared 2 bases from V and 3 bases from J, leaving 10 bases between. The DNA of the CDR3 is TGTGCCAGCAGTGAAAGGACAGTGTACACTGAAGCTTTCTTT. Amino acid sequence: CASSERTVYTEAFF.

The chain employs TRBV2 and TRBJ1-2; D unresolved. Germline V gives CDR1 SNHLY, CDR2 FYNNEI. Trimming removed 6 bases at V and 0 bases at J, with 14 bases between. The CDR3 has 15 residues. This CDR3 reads CASRQDPWANYGYTF. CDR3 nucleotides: TGTGCCAGCAGACAAGACCCGTGGGCTAACTATGGCTACACCTTC. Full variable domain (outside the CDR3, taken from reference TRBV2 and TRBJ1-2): EPEVTQTPSHQVTQMGQEVILRCVPISNHLYFYWYRQILGQKVEFLVSFYNNEISEKSEIFDDQFSVERPDGSNFTLKIRSTKLEDSAMYFCASRQDPWANYGYTFGSGTRLTVV.

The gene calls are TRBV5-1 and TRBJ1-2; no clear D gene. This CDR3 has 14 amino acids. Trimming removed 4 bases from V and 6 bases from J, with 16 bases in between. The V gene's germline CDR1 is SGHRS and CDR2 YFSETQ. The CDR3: CASSTSDGLHGYTF. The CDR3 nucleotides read TGCGCCAGCAGCACCTCGGACGGACTGCATGGCTACACCTTC.

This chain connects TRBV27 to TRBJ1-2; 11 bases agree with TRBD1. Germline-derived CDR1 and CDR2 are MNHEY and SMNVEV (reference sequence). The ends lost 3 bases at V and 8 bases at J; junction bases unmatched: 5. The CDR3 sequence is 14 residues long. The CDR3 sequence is CASSFRDRGTGYTF. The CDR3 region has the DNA TGTGCCAGCAGTTTCCGGGACAGGGGGACGGGCTACACCTTC.

The CDR3 nucleotides read TGTGCCAGCAGTTATTTGCGGAACACTGAAGCTTTCTTT. Translating it yields CASSYLRNTEAFF. This chain uses TRBV6-5 with TRBJ1-1, with no clear D. The V end lost 3 bases, the J end lost 1 base, and 6 bases lay between the germline ends. This CDR3 spans 13 amino acids. Germline V lookup: CDR1 MNHEY, CDR2 SVGAGI.

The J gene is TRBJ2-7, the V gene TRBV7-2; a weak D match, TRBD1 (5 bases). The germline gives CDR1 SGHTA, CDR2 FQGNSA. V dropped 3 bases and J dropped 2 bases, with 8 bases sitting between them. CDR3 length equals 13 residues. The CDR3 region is CASSLGPPYEQYF. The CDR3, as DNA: TGTGCCAGCAGCTTGGGGCCACCCTACGAGCAGTACTTC.

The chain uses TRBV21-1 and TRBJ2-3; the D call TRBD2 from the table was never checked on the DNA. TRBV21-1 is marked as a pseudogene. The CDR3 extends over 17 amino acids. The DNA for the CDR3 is TGTGCCAGCAGCAAAGAAGGTGCCCGCGGGTCCACAGATACGCAGTATTTT. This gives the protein CASSKEGARGSTDTQYF.

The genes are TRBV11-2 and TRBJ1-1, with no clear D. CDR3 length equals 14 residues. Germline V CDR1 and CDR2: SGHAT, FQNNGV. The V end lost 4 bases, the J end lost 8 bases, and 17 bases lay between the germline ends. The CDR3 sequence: CASSSATRRAEAFF. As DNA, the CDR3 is TGTGCCAGCAGCTCAGCAACTCGACGGGCGGAAGCTTTCTTT.

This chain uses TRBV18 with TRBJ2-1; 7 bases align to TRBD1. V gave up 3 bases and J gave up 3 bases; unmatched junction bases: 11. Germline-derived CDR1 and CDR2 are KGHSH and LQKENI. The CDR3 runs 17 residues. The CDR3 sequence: CASSPPTGTVIYNEQFF. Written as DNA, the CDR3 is TGTGCCAGCTCACCCCCCACCGGGACAGTAATCTACAATGAGCAGTTCTTC.

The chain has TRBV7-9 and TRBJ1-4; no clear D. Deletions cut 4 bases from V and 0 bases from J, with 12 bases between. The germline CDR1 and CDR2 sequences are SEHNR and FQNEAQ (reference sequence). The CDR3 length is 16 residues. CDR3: CASSSGGGATNEKLFF. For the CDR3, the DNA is TGTGCCAGCAGCTCCGGAGGTGGGGCAACTAATGAAAAACTGTTTTTT.

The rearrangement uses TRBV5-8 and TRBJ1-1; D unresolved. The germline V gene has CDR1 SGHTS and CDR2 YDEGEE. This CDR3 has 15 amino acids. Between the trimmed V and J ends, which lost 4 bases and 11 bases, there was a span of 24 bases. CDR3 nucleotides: TGTGCCAGCAGCCAACAACACCCGGGATCAAGCGTGGCTTTCTTT. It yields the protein CASSQQHPGSSVAFF.

The CDR3 sequence is CASGLGTTSTVNTEAFF. CDR3 nucleotide sequence: TGTGCTAGTGGTTTGGGAACCACATCGACAGTGAACACTGAAGCTTTCTTT. This rearrangement joins TRBV12-5 to TRBJ1-1; TRBD1 might be the D (5 bases). In germline, CDR1 is LGHNT, CDR2 FRNRAP. There are 17 residues in the CDR3. Trimming removed 1 base from V and 0 bases from J, with 15 bases in between.

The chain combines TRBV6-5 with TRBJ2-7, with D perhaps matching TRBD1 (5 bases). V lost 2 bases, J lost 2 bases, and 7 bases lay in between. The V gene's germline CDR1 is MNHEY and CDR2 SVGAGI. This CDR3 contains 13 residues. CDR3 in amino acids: CASSYGATYEQYF. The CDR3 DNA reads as TGTGCCAGCAGTTACGGGGCAACCTACGAGCAGTACTTC.

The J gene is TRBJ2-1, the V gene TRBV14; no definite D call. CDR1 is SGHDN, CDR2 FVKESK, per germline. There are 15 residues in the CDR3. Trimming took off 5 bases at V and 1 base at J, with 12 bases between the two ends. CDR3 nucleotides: TGTGCCAGCAGCAAGCGCCCGCATTCCTACAATGAGCAGTTCTTC. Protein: CASSKRPHSYNEQFF.

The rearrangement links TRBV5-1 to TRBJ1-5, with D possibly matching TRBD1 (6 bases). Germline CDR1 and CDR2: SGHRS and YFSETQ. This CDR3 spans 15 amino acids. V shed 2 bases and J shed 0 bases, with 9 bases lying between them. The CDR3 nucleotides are TGCGCCAGCAGCTTAGTAGGGGGTAGCAATCAGCCCCAGCATTTT. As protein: CASSLVGGSNQPQHF.

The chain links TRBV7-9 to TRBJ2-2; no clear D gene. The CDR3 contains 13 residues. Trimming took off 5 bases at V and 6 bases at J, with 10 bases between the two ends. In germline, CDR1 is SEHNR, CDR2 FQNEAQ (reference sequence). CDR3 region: CASSPGRAGELFF. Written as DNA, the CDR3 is TGTGCCAGCAGCCCTGGACGCGCCGGGGAGCTGTTTTTT.

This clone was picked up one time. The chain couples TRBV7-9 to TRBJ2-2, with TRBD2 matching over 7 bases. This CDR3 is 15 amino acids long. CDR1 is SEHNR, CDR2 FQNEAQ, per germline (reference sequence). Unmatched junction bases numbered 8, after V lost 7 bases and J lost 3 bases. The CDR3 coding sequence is TGTGCCAGCACTTTGGGAGGGTCGGACACCGGGGAGCTGTTTTTT. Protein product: CASTLGGSDTGELFF.

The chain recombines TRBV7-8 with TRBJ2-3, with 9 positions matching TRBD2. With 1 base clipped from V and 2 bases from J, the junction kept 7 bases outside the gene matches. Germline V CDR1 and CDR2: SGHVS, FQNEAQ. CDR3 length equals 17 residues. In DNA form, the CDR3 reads TGTGCCAGCAGCTTAGGATGGGTAGCGGGGGACACAGATACGCAGTATTTT. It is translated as CASSLGWVAGDTDTQYF.

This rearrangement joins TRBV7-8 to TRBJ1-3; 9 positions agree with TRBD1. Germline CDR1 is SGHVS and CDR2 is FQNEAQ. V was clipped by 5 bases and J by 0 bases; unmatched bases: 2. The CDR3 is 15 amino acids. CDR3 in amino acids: CASSEQGASGNTIYF. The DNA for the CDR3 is TGTGCCAGCAGCGAACAGGGGGCCTCTGGAAACACCATATATTTT.

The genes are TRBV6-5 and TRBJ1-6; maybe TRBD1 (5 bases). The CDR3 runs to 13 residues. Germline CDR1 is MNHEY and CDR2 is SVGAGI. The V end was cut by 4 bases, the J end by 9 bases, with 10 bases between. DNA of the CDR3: TGTGCCAGCAGTTCCCAGGGTTTTTCACCCCTCCACTTT. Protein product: CASSSQGFSPLHF.

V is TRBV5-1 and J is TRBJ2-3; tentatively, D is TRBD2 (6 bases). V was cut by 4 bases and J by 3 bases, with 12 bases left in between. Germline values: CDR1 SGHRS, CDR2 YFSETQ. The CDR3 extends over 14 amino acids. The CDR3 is CASSTSGATDTQYF. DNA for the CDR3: TGCGCCAGCAGCACGTCGGGAGCTACAGATACGCAGTATTTT.

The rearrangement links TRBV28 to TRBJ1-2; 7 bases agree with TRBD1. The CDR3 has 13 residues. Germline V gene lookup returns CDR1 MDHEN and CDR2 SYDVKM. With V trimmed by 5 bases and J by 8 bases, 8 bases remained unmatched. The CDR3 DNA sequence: TGTGCCAGCAGTCGGACAGGTTACCCAGGCTACACCTTC. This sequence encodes CASSRTGYPGYTF.

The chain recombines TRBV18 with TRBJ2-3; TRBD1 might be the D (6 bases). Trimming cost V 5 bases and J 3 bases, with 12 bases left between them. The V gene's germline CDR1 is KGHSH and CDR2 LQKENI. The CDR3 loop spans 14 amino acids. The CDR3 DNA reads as TGTGCCAGCTCAATAAGGACAGAGACAGATACGCAGTATTTT. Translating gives CASSIRTETDTQYF.

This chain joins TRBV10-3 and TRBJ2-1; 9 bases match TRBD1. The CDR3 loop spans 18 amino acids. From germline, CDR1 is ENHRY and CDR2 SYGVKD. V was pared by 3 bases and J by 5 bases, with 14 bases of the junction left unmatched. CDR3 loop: CAISEPGQGFGVNNEQFF. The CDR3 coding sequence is TGTGCCATCAGTGAACCGGGACAGGGTTTTGGCGTGAACAATGAGCAGTTCTTC.